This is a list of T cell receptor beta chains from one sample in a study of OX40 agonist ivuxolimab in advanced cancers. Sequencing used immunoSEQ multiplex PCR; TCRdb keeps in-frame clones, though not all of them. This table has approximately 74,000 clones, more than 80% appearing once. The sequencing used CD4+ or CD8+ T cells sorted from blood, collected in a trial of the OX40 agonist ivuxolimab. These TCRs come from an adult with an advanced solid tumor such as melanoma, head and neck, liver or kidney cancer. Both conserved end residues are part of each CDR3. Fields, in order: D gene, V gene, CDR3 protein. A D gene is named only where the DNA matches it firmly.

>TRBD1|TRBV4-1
CASSQDPPTGDYGYTF
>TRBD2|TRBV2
CASNSPLAGGPRSYEQYF
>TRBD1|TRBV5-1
CASSPGQAGANVLTF
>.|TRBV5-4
CASSLPASGANVLTF
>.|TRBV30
CAWTRNNEQFF
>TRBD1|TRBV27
CASSKTGGGGYGYTF
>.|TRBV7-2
CASSLGDGGDYQPQHF
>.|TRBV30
CAWSETGRGLQHF
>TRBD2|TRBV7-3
CASSRTSGRAGDTQYF
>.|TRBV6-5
CASRRTSSGNSPLHF
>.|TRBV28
CASSPTGFVNEKLFF
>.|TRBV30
CAWSVLQNYGYTF
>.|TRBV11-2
CASSPRRQKETQYF
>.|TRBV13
CASSLEAGANTEAFF
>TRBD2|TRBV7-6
CASSLAGGYNEQFF
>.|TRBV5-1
CASSAGSNSPLHF
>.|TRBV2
CASGLRIDNEQFF
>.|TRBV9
CASSVGGRRAGEQYF
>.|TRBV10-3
CAISESPNWNTEAFF
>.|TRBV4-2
CASRRDYNEQFF
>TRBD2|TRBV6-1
CASSDPGTSGYNEQFF
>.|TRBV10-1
CASSVGGTDTQYF
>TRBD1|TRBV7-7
CASSPLRDRGYEQYF
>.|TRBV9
CASSVGATGELFF
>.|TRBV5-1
CASSLQGSGNTIYF
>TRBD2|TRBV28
CASSIGLAGGSSYNEQFF
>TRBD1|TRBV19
CASLDRATNQPQHF
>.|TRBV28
CATTQGGTDTQYF
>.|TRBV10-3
CAISGTVATYEQYF
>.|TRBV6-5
CASSGLYEQYF
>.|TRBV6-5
CASSYSRGNTEAFF
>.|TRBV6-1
CASRVDASQAGEQYF
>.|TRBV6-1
CASSGSTGGAYEQYF
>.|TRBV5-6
CASSFGVSNQPQHF
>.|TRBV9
CASRRGENSPLHF
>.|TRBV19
CASGTYEQYF
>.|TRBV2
CASRGNEFEAFF
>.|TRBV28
CASSFSRDAFF
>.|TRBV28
CASSLFRDAAGYTF
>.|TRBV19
CASTPEGPRAKNIQYF
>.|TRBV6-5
CAAARTYGYTF
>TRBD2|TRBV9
CASSGRNTSGRALSYF
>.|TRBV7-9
CASSQTQETQYF
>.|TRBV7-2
CASSPQPMGWGEQYF
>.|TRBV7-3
CASSLKGGNEQYF
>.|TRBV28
CGLRGPWGYGYTF
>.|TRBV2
CASSVRLDNEQFF
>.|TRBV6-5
CASATGVGNEQFF
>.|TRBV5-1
CASSGEGVLRGNTEAFF
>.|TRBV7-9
CASSPAGAIGNQPQHF
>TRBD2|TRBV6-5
CASSYRTSEVTGELFF
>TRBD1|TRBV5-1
CASSTGTAYEQYF
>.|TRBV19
CASRNANRQPQHF
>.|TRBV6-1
CASTTLAKNIQYF
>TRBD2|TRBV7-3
CASSRLAGGWEQFF